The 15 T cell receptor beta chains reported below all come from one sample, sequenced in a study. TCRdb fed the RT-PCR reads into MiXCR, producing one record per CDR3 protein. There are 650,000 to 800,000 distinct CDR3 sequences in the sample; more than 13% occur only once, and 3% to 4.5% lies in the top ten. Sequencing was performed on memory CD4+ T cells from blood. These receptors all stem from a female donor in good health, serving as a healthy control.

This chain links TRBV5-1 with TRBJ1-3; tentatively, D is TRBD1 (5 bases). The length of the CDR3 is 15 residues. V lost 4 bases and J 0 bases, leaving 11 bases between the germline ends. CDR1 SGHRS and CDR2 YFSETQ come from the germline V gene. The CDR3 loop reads CASSARELSGNTIYF. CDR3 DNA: TGCGCCAGCAGCGCCAGGGAACTCTCTGGAAACACCATATATTTT.

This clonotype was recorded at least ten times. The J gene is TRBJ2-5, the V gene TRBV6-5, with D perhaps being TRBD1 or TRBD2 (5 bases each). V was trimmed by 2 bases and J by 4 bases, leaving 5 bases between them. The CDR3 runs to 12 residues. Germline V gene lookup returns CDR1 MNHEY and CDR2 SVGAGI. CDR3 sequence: CASSYGGETQYF. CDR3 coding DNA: TGTGCCAGCAGTTACGGGGGAGAGACCCAGTACTTC.

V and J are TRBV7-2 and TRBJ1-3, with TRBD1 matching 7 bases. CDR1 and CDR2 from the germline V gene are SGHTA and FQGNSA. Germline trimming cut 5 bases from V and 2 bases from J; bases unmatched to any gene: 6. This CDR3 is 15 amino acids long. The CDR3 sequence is CASSRLQGAGNTIYF. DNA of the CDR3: TGTGCCAGCAGCCGACTCCAGGGGGCTGGAAACACCATATATTTT.

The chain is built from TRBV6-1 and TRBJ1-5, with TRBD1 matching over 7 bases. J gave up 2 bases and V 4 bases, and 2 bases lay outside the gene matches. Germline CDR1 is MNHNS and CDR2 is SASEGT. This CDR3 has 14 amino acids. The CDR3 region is CASSADRGNQPQHF. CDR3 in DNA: TGTGCCAGCAGTGCCGACAGGGGCAATCAGCCCCAGCATTTT.

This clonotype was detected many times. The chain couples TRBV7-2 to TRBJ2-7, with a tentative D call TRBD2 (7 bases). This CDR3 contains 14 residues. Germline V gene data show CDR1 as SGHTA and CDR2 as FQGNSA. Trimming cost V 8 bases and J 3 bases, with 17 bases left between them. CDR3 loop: CASVGGGGNYEQYF. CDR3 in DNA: TGTGCCAGCGTGGGGGGAGGGGGGAACTACGAGCAGTACTTC.

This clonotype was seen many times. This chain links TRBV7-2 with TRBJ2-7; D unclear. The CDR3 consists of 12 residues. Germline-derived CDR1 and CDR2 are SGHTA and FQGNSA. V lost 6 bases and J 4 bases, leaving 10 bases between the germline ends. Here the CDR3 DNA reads TGTGCCAGCAGTAGGGCACCATACGAGCAGTACTTC. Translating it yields CASSRAPYEQYF.

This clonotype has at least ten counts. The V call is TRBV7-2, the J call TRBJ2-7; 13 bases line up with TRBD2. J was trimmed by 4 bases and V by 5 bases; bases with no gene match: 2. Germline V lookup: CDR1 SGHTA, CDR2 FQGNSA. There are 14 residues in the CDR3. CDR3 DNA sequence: TGTGCCAGCAGCACTAGCGGGGGGGCTTACGAGCAGTACTTC. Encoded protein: CASSTSGGAYEQYF.

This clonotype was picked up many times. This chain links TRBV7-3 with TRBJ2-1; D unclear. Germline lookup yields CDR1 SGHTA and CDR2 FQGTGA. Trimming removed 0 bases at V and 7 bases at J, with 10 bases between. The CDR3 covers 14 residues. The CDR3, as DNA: TGTGCCAGCAGCTTAACGGCCGGTCATAATGAGCAGTTCTTC. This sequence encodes CASSLTAGHNEQFF.

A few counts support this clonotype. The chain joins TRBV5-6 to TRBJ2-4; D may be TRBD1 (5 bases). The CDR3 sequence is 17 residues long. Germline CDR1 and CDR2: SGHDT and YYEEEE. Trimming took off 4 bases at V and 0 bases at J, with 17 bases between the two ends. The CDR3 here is CASSPRDDSRAKNIQYF. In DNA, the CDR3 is TGTGCCAGCAGCCCTAGGGATGACAGCAGAGCCAAAAACATTCAGTACTTC.

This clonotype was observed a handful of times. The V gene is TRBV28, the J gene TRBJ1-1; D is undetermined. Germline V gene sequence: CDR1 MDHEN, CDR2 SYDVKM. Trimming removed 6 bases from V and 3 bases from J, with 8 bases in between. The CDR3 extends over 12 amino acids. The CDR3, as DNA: TGTGCCAGCAGAAGGGCACACACTGAAGCTTTCTTT. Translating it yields CASRRAHTEAFF.

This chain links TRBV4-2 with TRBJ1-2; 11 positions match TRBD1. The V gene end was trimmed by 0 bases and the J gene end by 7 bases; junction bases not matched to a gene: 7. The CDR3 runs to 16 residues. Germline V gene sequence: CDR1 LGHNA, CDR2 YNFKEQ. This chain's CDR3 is CASSQDTGQGASGYTF. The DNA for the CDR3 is TGTGCCAGCAGCCAAGATACAGGACAGGGGGCGAGTGGCTACACCTTC.

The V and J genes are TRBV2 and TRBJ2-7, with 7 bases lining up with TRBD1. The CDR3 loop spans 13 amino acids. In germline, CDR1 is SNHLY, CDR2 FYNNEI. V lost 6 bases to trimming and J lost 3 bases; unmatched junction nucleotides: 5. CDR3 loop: CASRGTVYYEQYF. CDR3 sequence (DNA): TGTGCCAGCAGGGGGACAGTTTACTACGAGCAGTACTTC.

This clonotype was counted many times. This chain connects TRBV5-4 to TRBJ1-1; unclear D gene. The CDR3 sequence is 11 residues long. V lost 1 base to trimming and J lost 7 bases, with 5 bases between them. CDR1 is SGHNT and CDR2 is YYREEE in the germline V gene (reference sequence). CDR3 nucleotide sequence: TGTGCCAGCAGCTTGTTGGGTGAAGCTTTCTTT. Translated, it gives CASSLLGEAFF. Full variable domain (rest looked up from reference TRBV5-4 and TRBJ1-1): ETGVTQSPTHLIKTRGQQVTLRCSSQSGHNTVSWYQQALGQGPQFIFQYYREEENGRGNFPPRFSGLQFPNYSSELNVNALELDDSALYLCASSLLGEAFFGQGTRLTVV.

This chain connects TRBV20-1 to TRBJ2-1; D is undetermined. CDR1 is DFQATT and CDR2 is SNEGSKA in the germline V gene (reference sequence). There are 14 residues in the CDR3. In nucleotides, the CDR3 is TGCAGCGCTCCGCTCGATTACTCCTACAATGAGCAGTTCTTC. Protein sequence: CSAPLDYSYNEQFF.

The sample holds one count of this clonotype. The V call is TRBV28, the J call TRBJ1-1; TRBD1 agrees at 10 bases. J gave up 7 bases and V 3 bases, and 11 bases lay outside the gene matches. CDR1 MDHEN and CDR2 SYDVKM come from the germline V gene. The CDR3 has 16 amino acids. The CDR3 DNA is TGTGCCAGCAGTTTGGGTGCCGGGACAGGGGAAGGTGAAGCTTTCTTT. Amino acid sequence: CASSLGAGTGEGEAFF.